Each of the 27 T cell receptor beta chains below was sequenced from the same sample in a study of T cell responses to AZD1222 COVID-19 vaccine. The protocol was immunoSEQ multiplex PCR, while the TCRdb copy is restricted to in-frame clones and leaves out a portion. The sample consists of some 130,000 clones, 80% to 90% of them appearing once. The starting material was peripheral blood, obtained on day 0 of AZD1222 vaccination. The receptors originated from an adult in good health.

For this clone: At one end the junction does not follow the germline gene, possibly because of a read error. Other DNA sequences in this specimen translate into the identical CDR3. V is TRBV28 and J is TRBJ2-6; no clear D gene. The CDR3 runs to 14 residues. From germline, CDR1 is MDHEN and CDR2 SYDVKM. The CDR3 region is CASSFLSGANVLTF. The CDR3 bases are TGTGCCAGCAGTTTTCTCTCTGGAGCCAACGTCCTGACTTTC.

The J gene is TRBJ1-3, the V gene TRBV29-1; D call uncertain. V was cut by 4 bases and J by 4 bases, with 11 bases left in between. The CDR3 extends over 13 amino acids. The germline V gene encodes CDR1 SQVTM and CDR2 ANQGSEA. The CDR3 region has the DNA TGCAGCGTTGCTGCTTCATTGGGAAACACCATATATTTT. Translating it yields CSVAASLGNTIYF.

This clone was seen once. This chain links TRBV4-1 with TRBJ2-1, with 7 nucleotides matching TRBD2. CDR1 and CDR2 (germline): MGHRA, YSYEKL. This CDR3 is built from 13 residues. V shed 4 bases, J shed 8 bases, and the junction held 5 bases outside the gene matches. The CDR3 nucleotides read TGCGCCAGCAGCCTAGCAGGGAGGGATGAGCAGTTCTTC. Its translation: CASSLAGRDEQFF.

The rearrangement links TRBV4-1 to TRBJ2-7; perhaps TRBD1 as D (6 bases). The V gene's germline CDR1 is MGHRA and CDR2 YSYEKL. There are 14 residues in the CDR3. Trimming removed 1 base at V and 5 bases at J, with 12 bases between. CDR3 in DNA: TGCGCCAGCAGCCAAGGGGGGACAATCCACGAGCAGTACTTC. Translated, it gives CASSQGGTIHEQYF.

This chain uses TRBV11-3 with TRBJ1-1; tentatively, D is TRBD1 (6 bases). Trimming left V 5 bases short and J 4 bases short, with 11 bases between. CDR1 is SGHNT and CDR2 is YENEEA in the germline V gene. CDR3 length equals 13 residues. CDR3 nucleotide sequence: TGTGCCAGCAGCCCCCAGGGGACCACTGAAGCTTTCTTT. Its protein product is CASSPQGTTEAFF.

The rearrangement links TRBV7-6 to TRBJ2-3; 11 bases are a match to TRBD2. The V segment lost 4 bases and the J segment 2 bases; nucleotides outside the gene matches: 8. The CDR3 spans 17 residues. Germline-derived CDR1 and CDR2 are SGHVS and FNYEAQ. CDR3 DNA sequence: TGTGCCAGCAGCTCTTCTCGACTAGCGGGATTCACAGATACGCAGTATTTT. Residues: CASSSSRLAGFTDTQYF.

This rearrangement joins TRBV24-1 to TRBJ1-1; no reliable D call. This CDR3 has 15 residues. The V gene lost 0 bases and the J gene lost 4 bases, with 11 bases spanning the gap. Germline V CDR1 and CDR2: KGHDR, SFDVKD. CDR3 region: CATSDLQPGPTEAFF. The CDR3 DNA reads TGTGCCACCAGTGATTTGCAACCCGGACCCACTGAAGCTTTCTTT.

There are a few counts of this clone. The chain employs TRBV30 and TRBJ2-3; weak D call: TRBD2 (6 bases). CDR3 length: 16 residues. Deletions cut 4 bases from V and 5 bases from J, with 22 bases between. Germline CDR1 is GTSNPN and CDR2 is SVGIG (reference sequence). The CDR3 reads CAWTVFGGGGLDTQYF. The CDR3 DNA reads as TGTGCCTGGACCGTCTTTGGGGGAGGAGGACTAGATACGCAGTATTTT.

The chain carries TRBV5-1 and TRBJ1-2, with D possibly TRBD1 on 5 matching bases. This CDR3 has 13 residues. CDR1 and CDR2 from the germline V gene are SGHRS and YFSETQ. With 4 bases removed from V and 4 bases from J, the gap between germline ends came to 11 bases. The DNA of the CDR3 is TGCGCCAGCAGCGGGGACGGTCCCTATGGCTACACCTTC. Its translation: CASSGDGPYGYTF.

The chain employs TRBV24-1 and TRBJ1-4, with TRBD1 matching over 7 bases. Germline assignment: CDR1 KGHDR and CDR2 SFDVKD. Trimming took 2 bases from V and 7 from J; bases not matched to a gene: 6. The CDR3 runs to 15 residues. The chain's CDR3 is CATSDSTGTGEKLFF. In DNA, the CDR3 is TGTGCCACCAGTGATTCGACAGGGACGGGTGAAAAACTGTTTTTT.

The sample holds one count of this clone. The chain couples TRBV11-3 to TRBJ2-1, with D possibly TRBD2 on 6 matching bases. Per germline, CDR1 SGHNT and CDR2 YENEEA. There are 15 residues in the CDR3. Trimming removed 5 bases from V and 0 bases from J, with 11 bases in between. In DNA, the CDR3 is TGTGCCAGCAGCGCCGGGACTCCCTCCTACAATGAGCAGTTCTTC. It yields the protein CASSAGTPSYNEQFF.

The CDR3 nucleotides read TGTGCCAGAAGCTTGGGAACGAAAAATGAGCAGTTCTTC. Protein sequence: CARSLGTKNEQFF. This chain joins TRBV5-3 and TRBJ2-1; no definite D call. TRBV5-3 is flagged as an ORF with uncertain function. Trimming took 0 bases from V and 7 from J, leaving 8 bases between them. The CDR3 has 13 amino acids.

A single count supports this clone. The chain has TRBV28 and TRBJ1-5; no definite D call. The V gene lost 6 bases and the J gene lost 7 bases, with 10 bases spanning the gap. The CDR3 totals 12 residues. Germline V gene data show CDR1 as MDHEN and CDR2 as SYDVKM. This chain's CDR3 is CASSSQRQPQHF. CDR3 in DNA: TGTGCCAGCAGCTCCCAGAGGCAGCCCCAGCATTTT.

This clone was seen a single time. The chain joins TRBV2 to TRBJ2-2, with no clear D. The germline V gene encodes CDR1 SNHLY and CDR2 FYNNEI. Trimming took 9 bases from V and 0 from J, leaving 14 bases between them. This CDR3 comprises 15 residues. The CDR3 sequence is CARAPGQTNTGELFF. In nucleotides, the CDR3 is TGTGCCAGAGCCCCTGGCCAGACGAACACCGGGGAGCTGTTTTTT.

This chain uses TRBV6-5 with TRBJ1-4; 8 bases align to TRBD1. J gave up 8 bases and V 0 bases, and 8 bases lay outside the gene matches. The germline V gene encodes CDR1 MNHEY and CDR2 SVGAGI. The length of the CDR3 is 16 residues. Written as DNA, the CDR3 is TGTGCCAGCAGTTACTCGCTGACAGGGGAGAACGAAAAACTGTTTTTT. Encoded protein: CASSYSLTGENEKLFF.

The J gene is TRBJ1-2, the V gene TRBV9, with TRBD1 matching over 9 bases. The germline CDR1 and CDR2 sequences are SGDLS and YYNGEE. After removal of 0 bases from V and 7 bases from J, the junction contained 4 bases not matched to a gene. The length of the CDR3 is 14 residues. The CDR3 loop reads CASSVAGTGLGYTF. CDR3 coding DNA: TGTGCCAGCAGCGTAGCGGGGACAGGGCTTGGCTACACCTTC.

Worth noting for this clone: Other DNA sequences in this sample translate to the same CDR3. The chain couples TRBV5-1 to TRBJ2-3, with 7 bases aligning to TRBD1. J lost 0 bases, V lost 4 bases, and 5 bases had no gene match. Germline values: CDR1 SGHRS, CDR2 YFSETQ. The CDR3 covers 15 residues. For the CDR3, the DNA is TGCGCCAGCAGCCCCGGGACAGCAAGCACAGATACGCAGTATTTT. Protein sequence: CASSPGTASTDTQYF. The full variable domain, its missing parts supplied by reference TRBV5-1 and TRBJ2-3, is KAGVTQTPRYLIKTRGQQVTLSCSPISGHRSVSWYQQTPGQGLQFLFEYFSETQRNKGNFPGRFSGRQFSNSRSEMNVSTLELGDSALYLCASSPGTASTDTQYFGPGTRLTVL.

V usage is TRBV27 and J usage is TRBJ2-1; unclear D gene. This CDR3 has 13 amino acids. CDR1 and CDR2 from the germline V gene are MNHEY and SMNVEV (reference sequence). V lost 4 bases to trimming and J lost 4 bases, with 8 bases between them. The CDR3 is CASSSWAYNEQFF. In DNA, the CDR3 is TGTGCCAGCAGTTCCTGGGCGTACAATGAGCAGTTCTTC.

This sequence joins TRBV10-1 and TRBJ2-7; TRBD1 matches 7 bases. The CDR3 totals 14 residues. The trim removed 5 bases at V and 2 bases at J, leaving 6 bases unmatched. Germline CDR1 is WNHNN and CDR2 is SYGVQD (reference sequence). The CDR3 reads CASSRGQAPYEQYF. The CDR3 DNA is TGCGCCAGCAGTCGCGGACAGGCCCCCTACGAGCAGTACTTC.

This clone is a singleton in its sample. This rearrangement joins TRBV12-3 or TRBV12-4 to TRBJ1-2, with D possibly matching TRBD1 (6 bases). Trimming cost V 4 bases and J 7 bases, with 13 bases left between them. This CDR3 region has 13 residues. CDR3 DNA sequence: TGTGCCAGCAGTTATCGAGGGGGGCTTGGCTACACCTTC. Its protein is CASSYRGGLGYTF.

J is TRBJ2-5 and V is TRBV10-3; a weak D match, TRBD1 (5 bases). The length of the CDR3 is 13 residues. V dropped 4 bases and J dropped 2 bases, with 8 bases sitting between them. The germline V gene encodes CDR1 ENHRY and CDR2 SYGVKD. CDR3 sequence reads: CAISGGKQETQYF. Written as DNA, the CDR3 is TGTGCCATCAGTGGGGGCAAACAAGAGACCCAGTACTTC.

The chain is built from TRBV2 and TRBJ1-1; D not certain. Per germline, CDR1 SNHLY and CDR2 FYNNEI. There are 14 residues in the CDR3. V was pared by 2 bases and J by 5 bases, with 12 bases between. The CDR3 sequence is CASSESRWLTEAFF. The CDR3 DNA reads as TGTGCCAGCAGTGAAAGCAGGTGGTTAACTGAAGCTTTCTTT.

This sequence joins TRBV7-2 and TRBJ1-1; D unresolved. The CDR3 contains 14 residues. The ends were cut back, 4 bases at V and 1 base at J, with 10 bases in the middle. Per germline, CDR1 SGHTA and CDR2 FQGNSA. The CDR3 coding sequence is TGTGCCAGCAGCTCTGGACCCTCGAACACTGAAGCTTTCTTT. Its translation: CASSSGPSNTEAFF.

The CDR3 DNA is TGTGCCAGCAGTTTCGGGGTCCCGAACACTGAAGCTTTCTTT. Residues: CASSFGVPNTEAFF. V usage is TRBV27 and J usage is TRBJ1-1; D unresolved. Trimming shortened V by 3 bases and J by 1 base, and 9 bases separated the two germline ends. Germline values: CDR1 MNHEY, CDR2 SMNVEV (reference sequence). The CDR3 contains 14 residues.

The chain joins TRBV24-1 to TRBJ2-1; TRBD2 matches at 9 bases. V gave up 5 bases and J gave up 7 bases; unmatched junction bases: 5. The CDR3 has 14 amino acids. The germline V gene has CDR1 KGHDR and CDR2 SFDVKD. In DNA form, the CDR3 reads TGTGCCACCAGTGGGCGGGAGGGACGGAATGAGCAGTTCTTC. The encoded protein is CATSGREGRNEQFF.

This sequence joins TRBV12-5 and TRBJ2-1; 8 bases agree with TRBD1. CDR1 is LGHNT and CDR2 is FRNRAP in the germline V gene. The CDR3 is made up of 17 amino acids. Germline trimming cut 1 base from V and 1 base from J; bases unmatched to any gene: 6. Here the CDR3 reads CASGLAGQGRSYNEQFF. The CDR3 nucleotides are TGTGCTAGTGGTTTGGCCGGACAGGGCCGGTCCTACAATGAGCAGTTCTTC.

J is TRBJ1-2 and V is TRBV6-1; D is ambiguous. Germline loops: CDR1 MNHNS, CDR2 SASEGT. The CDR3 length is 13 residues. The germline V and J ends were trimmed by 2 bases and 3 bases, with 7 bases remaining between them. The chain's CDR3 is CASSESPDYGYTF. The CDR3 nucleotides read TGTGCCAGCAGTGAATCGCCCGACTATGGCTACACCTTC.